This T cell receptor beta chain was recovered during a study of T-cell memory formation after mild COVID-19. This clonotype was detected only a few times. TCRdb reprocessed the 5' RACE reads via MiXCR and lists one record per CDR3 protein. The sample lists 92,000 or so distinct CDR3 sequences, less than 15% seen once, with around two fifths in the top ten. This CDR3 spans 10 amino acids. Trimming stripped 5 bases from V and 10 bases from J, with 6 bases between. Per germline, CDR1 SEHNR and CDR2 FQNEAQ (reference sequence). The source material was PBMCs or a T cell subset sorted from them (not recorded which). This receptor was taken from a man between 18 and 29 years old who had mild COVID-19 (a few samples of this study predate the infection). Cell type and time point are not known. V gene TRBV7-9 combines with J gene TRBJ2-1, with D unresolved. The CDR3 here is CASSDLEQFF. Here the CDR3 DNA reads TGTGCCAGCAGCGACCTCGAGCAGTTCTTC.